This T cell receptor beta chain appears in the sequencing data of a study of OX40 agonist ivuxolimab in advanced cancers. Per germline, CDR1 LNHDA and CDR2 SQIVND (reference sequence). The CDR3 is made up of 14 amino acids. V was trimmed by 5 bases and J by 9 bases, leaving 17 bases between them. Produced via immunoSEQ multiplex PCR; TCRdb's table is partial and in-frame only. The data show about 28,000 clones, 80% seen once. The sample in question was CD4+ or CD8+ T cells sorted from blood, obtained in a trial of the OX40 agonist ivuxolimab. V usage is TRBV19 and J usage is TRBJ2-1, with D tentatively TRBD2 (7 bases). The origin of this receptor is an adult with an advanced solid tumor such as melanoma, head and neck, liver or kidney cancer. The CDR3 DNA reads as TGTGCCAGTAGTGGGCCGGGGGGCAGGGTTGAGCAGTTCTTC. Translation: CASSGPGGRVEQFF.